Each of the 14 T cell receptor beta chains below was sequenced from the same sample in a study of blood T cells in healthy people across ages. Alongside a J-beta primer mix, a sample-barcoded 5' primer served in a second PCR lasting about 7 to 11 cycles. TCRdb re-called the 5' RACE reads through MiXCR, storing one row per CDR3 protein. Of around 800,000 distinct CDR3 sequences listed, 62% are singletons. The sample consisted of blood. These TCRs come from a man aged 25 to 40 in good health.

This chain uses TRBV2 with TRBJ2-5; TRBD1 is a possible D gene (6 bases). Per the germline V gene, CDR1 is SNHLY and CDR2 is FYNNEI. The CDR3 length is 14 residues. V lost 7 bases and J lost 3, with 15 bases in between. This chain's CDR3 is CASKSTGKKETQYF. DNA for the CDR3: TGTGCCAGCAAATCGACAGGAAAAAAAGAGACCCAGTACTTC. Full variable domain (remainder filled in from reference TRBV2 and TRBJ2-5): EPEVTQTPSHQVTQMGQEVILRCVPISNHLYFYWYRQILGQKVEFLVSFYNNEISEKSEIFDDQFSVERPDGSNFTLKIRSTKLEDSAMYFCASKSTGKKETQYFGPGTRLLVL.

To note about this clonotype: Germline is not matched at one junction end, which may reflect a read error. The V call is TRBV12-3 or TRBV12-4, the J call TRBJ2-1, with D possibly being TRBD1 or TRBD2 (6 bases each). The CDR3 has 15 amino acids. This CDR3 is CAGRRGAISYNEQFF. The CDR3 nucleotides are TGTGCCGGCAGGAGGGGGGCGATCTCCTACAATGAGCAGTTCTTC.

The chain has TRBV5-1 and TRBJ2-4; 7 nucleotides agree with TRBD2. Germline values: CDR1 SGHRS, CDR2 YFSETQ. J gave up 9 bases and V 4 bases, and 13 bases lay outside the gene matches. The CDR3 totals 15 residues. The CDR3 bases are TGCGCCAGCAGCCCGGATACTGGGACTATGGGCATTCAGTACTTC. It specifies CASSPDTGTMGIQYF.

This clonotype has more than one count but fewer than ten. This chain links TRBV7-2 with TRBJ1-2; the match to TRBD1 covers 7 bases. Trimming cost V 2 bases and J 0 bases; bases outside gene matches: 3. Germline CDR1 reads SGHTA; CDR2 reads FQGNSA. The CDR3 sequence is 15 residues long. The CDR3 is CASSLRTGPNYGYTF. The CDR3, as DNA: TGTGCCAGCAGCTTACGGACAGGCCCTAACTATGGCTACACCTTC.

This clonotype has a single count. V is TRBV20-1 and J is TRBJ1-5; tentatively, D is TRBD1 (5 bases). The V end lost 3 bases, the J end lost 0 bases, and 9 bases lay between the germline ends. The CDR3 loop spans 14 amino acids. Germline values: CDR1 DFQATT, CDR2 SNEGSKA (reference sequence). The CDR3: CSASWGVSNQPQHF. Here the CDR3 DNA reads TGCAGTGCTAGCTGGGGGGTTAGCAATCAGCCCCAGCATTTT.

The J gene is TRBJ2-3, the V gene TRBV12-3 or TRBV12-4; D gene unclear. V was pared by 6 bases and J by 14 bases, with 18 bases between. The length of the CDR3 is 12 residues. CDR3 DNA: TGTGCCAGCAGCTCCAGAAGCTCTGTCGGGTATTTT. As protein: CASSSRSSVGYF.

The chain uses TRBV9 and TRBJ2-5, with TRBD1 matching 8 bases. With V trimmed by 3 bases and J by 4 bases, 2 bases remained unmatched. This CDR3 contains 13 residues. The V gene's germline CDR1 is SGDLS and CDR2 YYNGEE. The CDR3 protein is CASSADRAETQYF. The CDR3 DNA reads TGTGCCAGCAGCGCGGACAGGGCAGAGACCCAGTACTTC.

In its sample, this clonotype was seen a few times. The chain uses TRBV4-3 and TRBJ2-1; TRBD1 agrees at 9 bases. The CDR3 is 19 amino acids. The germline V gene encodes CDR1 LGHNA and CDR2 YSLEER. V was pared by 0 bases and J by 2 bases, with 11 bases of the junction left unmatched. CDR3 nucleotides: TGCGCCAGCAGCCAAGATCTGGCGGCGGGGACAGGGCCCTACAATGAGCAGTTCTTC. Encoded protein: CASSQDLAAGTGPYNEQFF.

The CDR3 spells CASSLGAGGLIRLGNQPQHF. The CDR3 DNA is TGTGCCAGCAGTTTAGGGGCAGGGGGCCTGATAAGGTTGGGCAATCAGCCCCAGCATTTT. The chain couples TRBV12-3 or TRBV12-4 to TRBJ1-5; TRBD1 aligns across 8 bases. The CDR3 is made up of 20 amino acids. Unmatched junction bases numbered 16, after V lost 1 base and J lost 2 bases.

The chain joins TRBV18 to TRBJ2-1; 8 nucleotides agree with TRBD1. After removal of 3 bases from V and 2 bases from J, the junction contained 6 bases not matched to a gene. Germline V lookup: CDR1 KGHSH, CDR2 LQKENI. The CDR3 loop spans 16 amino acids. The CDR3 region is CASSPDRGIPYNEQFF. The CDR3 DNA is TGTGCCAGCTCACCCGACAGGGGAATCCCCTACAATGAGCAGTTCTTC.

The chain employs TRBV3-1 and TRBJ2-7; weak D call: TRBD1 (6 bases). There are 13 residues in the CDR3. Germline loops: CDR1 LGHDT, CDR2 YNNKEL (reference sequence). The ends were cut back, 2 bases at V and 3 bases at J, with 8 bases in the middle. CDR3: CASSQLQGYEQYF. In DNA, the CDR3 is TGTGCCAGCAGCCAATTACAGGGCTACGAGCAGTACTTC.

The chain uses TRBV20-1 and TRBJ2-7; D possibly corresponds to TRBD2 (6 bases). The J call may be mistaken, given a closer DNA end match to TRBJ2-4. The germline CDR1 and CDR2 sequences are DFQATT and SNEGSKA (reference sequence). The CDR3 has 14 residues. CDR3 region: CSALVGGSGNIQYF. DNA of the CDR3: TGCAGTGCCCTAGTCGGGGGTTCGGGAAACATTCAGTACTTC.

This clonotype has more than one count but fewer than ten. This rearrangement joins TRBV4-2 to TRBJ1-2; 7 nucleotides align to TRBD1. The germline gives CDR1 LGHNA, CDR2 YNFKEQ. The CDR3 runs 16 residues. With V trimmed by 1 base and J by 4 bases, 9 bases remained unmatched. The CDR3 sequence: CASSQGAQGTPYGYTF. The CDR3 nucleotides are TGTGCCAGCAGCCAAGGTGCACAGGGGACCCCCTATGGCTACACCTTC.

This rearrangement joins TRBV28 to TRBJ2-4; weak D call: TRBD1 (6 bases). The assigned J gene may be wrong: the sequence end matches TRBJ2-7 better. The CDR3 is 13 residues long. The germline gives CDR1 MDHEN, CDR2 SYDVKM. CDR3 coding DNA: TGTGCCAGCACATCACAGGGCGCCTACGAGCAGTACTTC. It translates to CASTSQGAYEQYF.